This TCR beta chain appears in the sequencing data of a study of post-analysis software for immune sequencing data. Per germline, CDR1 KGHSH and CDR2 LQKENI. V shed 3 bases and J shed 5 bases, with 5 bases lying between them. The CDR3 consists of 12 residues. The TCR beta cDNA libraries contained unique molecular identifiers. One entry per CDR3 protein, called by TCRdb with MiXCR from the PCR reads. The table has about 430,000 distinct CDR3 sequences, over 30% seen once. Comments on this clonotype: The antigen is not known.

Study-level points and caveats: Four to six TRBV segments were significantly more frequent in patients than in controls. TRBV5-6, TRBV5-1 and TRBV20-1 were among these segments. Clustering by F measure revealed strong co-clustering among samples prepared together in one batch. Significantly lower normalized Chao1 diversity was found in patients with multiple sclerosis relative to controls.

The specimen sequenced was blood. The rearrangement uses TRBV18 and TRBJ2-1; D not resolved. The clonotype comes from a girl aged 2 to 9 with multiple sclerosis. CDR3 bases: TGTGCCAGCTCACCCGATAACAATGAGCAGTTCTTC. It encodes CASSPDNNEQFF. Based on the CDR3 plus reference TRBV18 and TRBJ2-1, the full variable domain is NAGVMQNPRHLVRRRGQEARLRCSPMKGHSHVYWYRQLPEEGLKFMVYLQKENIIDESGMPKERFSAEFPKEGPSILRIQQVVRGDSAAYFCASSPDNNEQFFGPGTRLTVL.